The 32 T cell receptor beta chains listed next were all sequenced from one sample in a study of T-cell reconstitution after alpha-beta-depleted transplantation in children. For TCRbeta, the library was prepared with unique molecular identifiers. TCRdb passed the PCR reads through MiXCR, listing each CDR3 protein once. The sample holds some 550,000 distinct CDR3 sequences; about a sixth are singletons and the top ten take approximately 3%. Sequencing used PBMCs from the stem cell graft donor, obtained from the stem cell graft. These receptors all stem from a human donor who donated a stem cell graft to a child with acute lymphoblastic leukemia.

This clonotype turned up a few times. This chain joins TRBV10-3 and TRBJ1-1, with a possible D match to TRBD1 (5 bases). The CDR3 spans 14 residues. V was clipped by 3 bases and J by 5 bases, with 13 bases between them. CDR1 and CDR2 from the germline V gene are ENHRY and SYGVKD. CDR3 in amino acids: CAISDEGLGTEAFF. The CDR3 DNA follows: TGTGCCATCAGTGACGAGGGGCTGGGAACTGAAGCTTTCTTT.

In this sample, this clonotype turned up a few times. This chain links TRBV20-1 with TRBJ2-2; TRBD1 matches 8 bases. Losses at the gene ends were 5 bases for V and 1 base for J; bases not matched to a gene: 3. The CDR3 is 14 amino acids. CDR1 DFQATT and CDR2 SNEGSKA come from the germline V gene (reference sequence). The CDR3 DNA is TGCAGTGCTTCCGGGACAGGGAACACCGGGGAGCTGTTTTTT. It is translated as CSASGTGNTGELFF.

V usage is TRBV27 and J usage is TRBJ2-2; TRBD1 is a possible D gene (5 bases). Trimming stripped 3 bases from V and 1 base from J, with 15 bases between. The CDR3 runs 17 residues. Germline V gives CDR1 MNHEY, CDR2 SMNVEV (reference sequence). The CDR3 is CASSFSSGKGNTGELFF. CDR3 nucleotides: TGTGCCAGCAGTTTCTCCTCAGGGAAGGGGAACACCGGGGAGCTGTTTTTT.

This chain links TRBV12-3 or TRBV12-4 with TRBJ2-5; D might be TRBD1 (5 bases). The CDR3 length is 13 residues. The V end lost 3 bases, the J end lost 5 bases, and 10 bases lay between the germline ends. CDR3 residues: CASSFSRAETQYF. CDR3 DNA: TGTGCCAGCAGTTTTTCCAGGGCTGAGACCCAGTACTTC.

The chain couples TRBV27 to TRBJ1-5; D gene ambiguous. Germline lookup yields CDR1 MNHEY and CDR2 SMNVEV (reference sequence). Trimming removed 8 bases from V and 10 bases from J, with 9 bases in between. The CDR3 length is 10 residues. For the CDR3, the DNA is TGTGCCAGCGGCGGCTACCCCCAGCATTTT. This encodes CASGGYPQHF.

The sample holds a few counts of this clonotype. The V gene is TRBV2, the J gene TRBJ2-7; 7 nucleotides agree with TRBD2. The CDR3 length is 15 residues. Germline-derived CDR1 and CDR2 are SNHLY and FYNNEI. V was clipped by 0 bases and J by 1 base; unmatched bases: 3. Written as DNA, the CDR3 is TGTGCCAGCAGTGAAGCGGCTAGCGGATCCTACGAGCAGTACTTC. As protein: CASSEAASGSYEQYF.

This clonotype showed up just a few times. CDR3 sequence (DNA): TGCAGCGTTTTCCGGGACGGAGCCTACGAGCAGTACTTC. Protein sequence: CSVFRDGAYEQYF. The gene calls are TRBV29-1 and TRBJ2-7; perhaps D is TRBD1 or TRBD2 (5 bases each). Germline CDR1 reads SQVTM; CDR2 reads ANQGSEA. The CDR3 extends over 13 amino acids. The germline V and J ends were trimmed by 5 bases and 2 bases, with 13 bases remaining between them.

V and J are TRBV18 and TRBJ2-7; possibly TRBD1 for D (5 bases). The V gene lost 3 bases and the J gene lost 5 bases, with 11 bases spanning the gap. This CDR3 comprises 13 residues. CDR1 and CDR2 (germline): KGHSH, LQKENI. CDR3 in DNA: TGTGCCAGCTCACCGCGACAGTCCCACGAGCAGTACTTC. Encoded protein: CASSPRQSHEQYF. Together with reference TRBV18 and TRBJ2-7, the CDR3 gives the full variable domain: NAGVMQNPRHLVRRRGQEARLRCSPMKGHSHVYWYRQLPEEGLKFMVYLQKENIIDESGMPKERFSAEFPKEGPSILRIQQVVRGDSAAYFCASSPRQSHEQYFGPGTRLTVT.

This chain links TRBV29-1 with TRBJ1-6; D is uncertain. CDR1 and CDR2 from the germline V gene are SQVTM and ANQGSEA. The CDR3 is 13 residues long. Trimming cost V 3 bases and J 8 bases, with 11 bases left between them. The CDR3 DNA follows: TGCAGCGTTGAGGAAGGCCCTTATTCACCCCTCCACTTT. It translates to CSVEEGPYSPLHF.

This clonotype was counted a few times. V and J are TRBV5-1 and TRBJ2-3, with 8 bases matching TRBD2. The CDR3 contains 16 residues. V lost 0 bases, J lost 2 bases, and 5 bases stayed unmatched. Germline assignment: CDR1 SGHRS and CDR2 YFSETQ. This chain's CDR3 is CASSLEVAGPTDTQYF. In DNA, the CDR3 is TGCGCCAGCAGCTTGGAGGTAGCGGGACCCACAGATACGCAGTATTTT.

This chain joins TRBV7-2 and TRBJ2-7, with no clear D. Per germline, CDR1 SGHTA and CDR2 FQGNSA. V shed 3 bases and J shed 0 bases, with 12 bases lying between them. CDR3 length: 15 amino acids. Written as DNA, the CDR3 is TGTGCCAGCAGCTTTCTATACACGGACTCCTACGAGCAGTACTTC. This codes for CASSFLYTDSYEQYF. The full variable domain, rest sourced from reference TRBV7-2 and TRBJ2-7, is GAGVSQSPSNKVTEKGKDVELRCDPISGHTALYWYRQSLGQGLEFLIYFQGNSAPDKSGLPSDRFSAERTGGSVSTLTIQRTQQEDSAVYLCASSFLYTDSYEQYFGPGTRLTVT.

The CDR3 DNA is TGTGCCAGCAGCCTTACAGGGGGGGCTCTTCCAGCTTTCTTT. Translated: CASSLTGGALPAFF. J is TRBJ1-1 and V is TRBV7-8; 8 nucleotides align to TRBD1. The germline V gene encodes CDR1 SGHVS and CDR2 FQNEAQ. V shed 5 bases and J 10 bases; nucleotides not matched to a gene: 12. This CDR3 has 14 residues.

This chain's CDR3 is CASSLGAFGRNDEQYF. CDR3 sequence (DNA): TGTGCCAGCAGCTTAGGCGCGTTCGGGAGGAACGACGAGCAGTACTTC. The J gene is TRBJ2-7, the V gene TRBV7-2; 7 bases are a match to TRBD2. Germline V gene sequence: CDR1 SGHTA, CDR2 FQGNSA. The J segment lost 5 bases and the V segment lost 1 base, leaving 11 bases of the junction unmatched. The CDR3 length is 16 residues.

The chain links TRBV7-9 to TRBJ1-1, with unresolved D. Germline lookup yields CDR1 SEHNR and CDR2 FQNEAQ (reference sequence). The CDR3 covers 11 residues. Trimming left V 8 bases short and J 3 bases short, with 7 bases between. CDR3 sequence: CASRKDTEAFF. The CDR3 DNA is TGTGCCAGCCGCAAAGACACTGAAGCTTTCTTT.

This clonotype has more than one count but fewer than ten. CDR3 sequence reads: CASTILQGAKGYTF. Written as DNA, the CDR3 is TGTGCCAGCACCATTCTACAGGGGGCGAAAGGCTACACCTTC. The genes are TRBV7-9 and TRBJ1-2; 9 bases map to TRBD1. V was pared by 7 bases and J by 8 bases, with 11 bases of the junction left unmatched. The germline V gene encodes CDR1 SEHNR and CDR2 FQNEAQ (reference sequence). CDR3 length: 14 amino acids.

The rearrangement links TRBV27 to TRBJ2-3, with TRBD2 matching over 9 bases. After removal of 9 bases from V and 2 bases from J, the junction contained 12 bases not matched to a gene. Germline V gene lookup returns CDR1 MNHEY and CDR2 SMNVEV (reference sequence). CDR3 length equals 16 residues. The CDR3 is CASPPASGTLTDTQYF. The CDR3 DNA reads as TGTGCCAGTCCCCCAGCTAGCGGGACCCTCACAGATACGCAGTATTTT.

This clonotype was observed a handful of times. The V and J genes are TRBV5-1 and TRBJ2-4; the match to TRBD1 covers 9 bases. Looked up from germline, CDR1 is SGHRS and CDR2 is YFSETQ. The CDR3 sequence is 15 residues long. V was clipped by 4 bases and J by 6 bases; unmatched bases: 8. CDR3 sequence reads: CASSGRDREANIQYF. In DNA, the CDR3 is TGCGCCAGCAGCGGCCGGGACAGGGAGGCAAACATTCAGTACTTC.

This clonotype was observed a handful of times. The J gene is TRBJ1-4, the V gene TRBV21-1; the listed D gene, TRBD1, was not tested against the DNA. TRBV21-1 is listed as a pseudogene. The CDR3 is 19 residues long. Here the CDR3 DNA reads TGTGCCAGCAGCGTGACCCGGGACAGGGGAAAATCGATTGATGAAAAACTGTTTTTT. This translates into CASSVTRDRGKSIDEKLFF.

V is TRBV10-3 and J is TRBJ2-7; D perhaps matches TRBD2 (6 bases). V was trimmed by 4 bases and J by 0 bases, leaving 16 bases between them. The CDR3 has 16 amino acids. Germline V gives CDR1 ENHRY, CDR2 SYGVKD. The CDR3 region is CAISVVPSDSSYEQYF. In DNA, the CDR3 is TGTGCCATCAGTGTGGTTCCTAGCGATAGCTCCTACGAGCAGTACTTC.

This chain joins TRBV20-1 and TRBJ1-1; 12 bases match TRBD1. Germline V gene sequence: CDR1 DFQATT, CDR2 SNEGSKA (reference sequence). CDR3 length: 18 amino acids. Trimming removed 0 bases from V and 4 bases from J; junction bases left unmatched: 12. CDR3 protein: CSARDRGGTGGSLTEAFF. CDR3 DNA: TGCAGTGCTAGAGATCGGGGAGGGACAGGGGGCTCCCTCACTGAAGCTTTCTTT.

The chain has TRBV9 and TRBJ2-2; a possible D gene is TRBD1 (5 bases). The V end lost 0 bases, the J end lost 0 bases, and 9 bases lay between the germline ends. This CDR3 region has 16 residues. The germline V gene has CDR1 SGDLS and CDR2 YYNGEE. The CDR3 reads CASSVGWGANTGELFF. Here the CDR3 DNA reads TGTGCCAGCAGCGTAGGATGGGGCGCGAACACCGGGGAGCTGTTTTTT.

V is TRBV7-8 and J is TRBJ2-7; D tentatively fits TRBD1 or TRBD2 (5 bases each). CDR1 SGHVS and CDR2 FQNEAQ come from the germline V gene. Trimming removed 6 bases at V and 4 bases at J, with 13 bases between. The CDR3 totals 13 residues. The CDR3 DNA reads TGTGCCAGCAGACCAAGTGGGGGATACGAGCAGTACTTC. Translated: CASRPSGGYEQYF.

The CDR3 DNA sequence: TGTGCCAGTAGCTGGGGACAGGGGACCTACGAGCAGTACTTC. It encodes CASSWGQGTYEQYF. The chain combines TRBV19 with TRBJ2-7, with 10 bases identical to TRBD1. The CDR3 has 14 amino acids. The ends lost 6 bases at V and 2 bases at J; junction bases unmatched: 4. In germline, CDR1 is LNHDA, CDR2 SQIVND (reference sequence).

This sequence joins TRBV11-2 and TRBJ2-3; D call uncertain. Trimming removed 3 bases from V and 4 bases from J, with 14 bases in between. CDR3 size: 15 residues. In germline, CDR1 is SGHAT, CDR2 FQNNGV. The CDR3 region has the DNA TGTGCCAGCAGCTTGATTTTTATGGCCCCAGATACGCAGTATTTT. This codes for CASSLIFMAPDTQYF.

This clonotype was picked up a small number of times. V gene TRBV6-1 combines with J gene TRBJ2-1; 13 positions agree with TRBD2. The CDR3 is 17 amino acids. Germline CDR1 and CDR2: MNHNS and SASEGT. Trimming took 6 bases from V and 5 from J; bases not matched to a gene: 10. The CDR3 DNA follows: TGTGCCAGCAGACCCACCGGGACTAGCGGGGCAAACAATGAGCAGTTCTTC. This encodes CASRPTGTSGANNEQFF.

The table lists this clonotype with a few counts. This sequence joins TRBV7-6 and TRBJ1-1; TRBD1 is a possible D gene (5 bases). The V end was cut by 1 base, the J end by 8 bases, with 11 bases between. This CDR3 has 13 amino acids. Germline lookup yields CDR1 SGHVS and CDR2 FNYEAQ. CDR3 region: CASSLGPGSEAFF. CDR3 DNA: TGTGCCAGCAGCTTAGGTCCAGGGTCCGAAGCTTTCTTT.

The rearrangement joins TRBV9 to TRBJ2-7; 9 bases map to TRBD1. The CDR3 is 17 amino acids. V dropped 4 bases and J dropped 1; count of bases not matched to a gene: 12. The germline gives CDR1 SGDLS, CDR2 YYNGEE. The CDR3 loop reads CASSPRLPGQGSYEQYF. The CDR3, as DNA: TGTGCCAGCAGCCCACGACTACCGGGACAGGGTTCCTACGAGCAGTACTTC.

The gene calls are TRBV15 and TRBJ2-1; perhaps TRBD1 as D (6 bases). V was cut by 5 bases and J by 10 bases, with 15 bases left in between. Looked up from germline, CDR1 is LNHNV and CDR2 is YYDKDF (reference sequence). The CDR3 sequence is 13 residues long. The CDR3: CATSDRLVGEQFF. As DNA, the CDR3 is TGTGCCACCAGCGACAGGCTGGTGGGGGAGCAGTTCTTC.

This clonotype appeared a few times. The rearrangement uses TRBV12-3 or TRBV12-4 and TRBJ1-1, with D maybe TRBD1 (5 bases). The V gene lost 8 bases and the J gene lost 4 bases, with 14 bases spanning the gap. The CDR3 length is 13 residues. The CDR3 DNA follows: TGTGCCAGCCGCCCTCTTCAGGGCACTGAAGCTTTCTTT. It translates to CASRPLQGTEAFF.

The genes are TRBV29-1 and TRBJ2-1; D tentatively fits TRBD1 or TRBD2 (5 bases each). The V end lost 0 bases, the J end lost 1 base, and 16 bases lay between the germline ends. This CDR3 spans 17 amino acids. Germline loops: CDR1 SQVTM, CDR2 ANQGSEA. The chain's CDR3 is CSVEEVGRSLSYNEQFF. The CDR3 bases are TGCAGCGTTGAAGAAGTGGGACGGAGTCTATCCTACAATGAGCAGTTCTTC.

This clonotype has just a few counts. V is TRBV28 and J is TRBJ2-2; D is ambiguous. This CDR3 is 13 amino acids long. Germline loops: CDR1 MDHEN, CDR2 SYDVKM. The ends were cut back, 5 bases at V and 5 bases at J, with 9 bases in the middle. The CDR3 loop is CASSPEMTGELFF. In DNA form, the CDR3 reads TGTGCCAGCAGTCCCGAAATGACCGGGGAGCTGTTTTTT.

This clonotype was picked up a small number of times. In DNA form, the CDR3 reads TGTGCCAGCAGCCACCTTGGAGGAGGGGGCACAGATACGCAGTATTTT. This gives the protein CASSHLGGGGTDTQYF. The gene calls are TRBV14 and TRBJ2-3, with D possibly matching TRBD2 (6 bases). Deletions cut 3 bases from V and 1 base from J, with 14 bases between. CDR1 SGHDN and CDR2 FVKESK come from the germline V gene. This CDR3 has 16 residues.